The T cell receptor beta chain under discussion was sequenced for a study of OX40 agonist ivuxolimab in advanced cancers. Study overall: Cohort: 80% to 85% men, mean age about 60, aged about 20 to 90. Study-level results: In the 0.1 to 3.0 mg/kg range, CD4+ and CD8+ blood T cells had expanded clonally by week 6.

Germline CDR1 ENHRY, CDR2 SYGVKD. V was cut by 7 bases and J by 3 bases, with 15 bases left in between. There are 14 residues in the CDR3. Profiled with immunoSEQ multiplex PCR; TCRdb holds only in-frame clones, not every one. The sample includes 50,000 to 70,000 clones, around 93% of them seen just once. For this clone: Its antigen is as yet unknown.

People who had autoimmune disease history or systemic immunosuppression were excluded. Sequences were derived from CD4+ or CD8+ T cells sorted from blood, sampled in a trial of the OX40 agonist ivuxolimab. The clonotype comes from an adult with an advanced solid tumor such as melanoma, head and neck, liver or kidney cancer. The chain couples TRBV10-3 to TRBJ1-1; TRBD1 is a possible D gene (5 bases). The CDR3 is CAITPGAEHTEAFF. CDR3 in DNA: TGTGCCATCACCCCCGGGGCTGAGCACACTGAAGCTTTCTTT.